This is a list of T cell receptor beta chains from one sample in a study of cytomegalovirus exposure and HLA in healthy donors. Method: immunoSEQ multiplex PCR; TCRdb's copy keeps in-frame clones and lacks some. The sample holds approximately 120,000 clones, around three quarters seen once. The specimen was PBMCs. All receptors derive from a female donor in good health and CMV-seronegative. Both conserved end residues are part of each CDR3. A D gene is named only where the DNA matches it firmly. Clone size is shown for a subset of rows, as once, few, many or a class of expanded clone.

V,size,D,J,CDR3,DNA
TRBV7-9,-,TRBD2,TRBJ2-2,CAAGGGATGELFF,TGTGCCGCAGGCGGGGGGGCGACCGGGGAGCTGTTTTTT
TRBV9,-,TRBD2,TRBJ2-2,CASSPRTSGKNTGELFF,TGTGCCAGCAGCCCCCGGACTAGCGGGAAGAACACCGGGGAGCTGTTTTTT
TRBV15,-,-,TRBJ2-7,CATSRQTGTYEQYF,TGTGCCACCAGCAGACAGACAGGAACCTACGAGCAGTACTTC
TRBV19,few,TRBD1,TRBJ2-7,CASSMFVGQGFYEQYF,TGTGCCAGTAGTATGTTTGTGGGACAGGGGTTCTACGAGCAGTACTTC
TRBV10-3,-,-,TRBJ2-3,CAISESAGSGSTDTQYF,TGTGCCATCAGTGAGTCCGCTGGTAGCGGAAGCACAGATACGCAGTATTTT
TRBV9,-,TRBD1,TRBJ1-6,CASSVREDRASPLHF,TGTGCCAGCAGCGTGAGGGAAGACAGGGCTTCACCCCTCCACTTT
TRBV6-5,few,TRBD1,TRBJ1-4,CASRGQLSNEKLFF,TGTGCCAGCCGGGGACAGCTTAGTAATGAAAAACTGTTTTTT
TRBV2,few,-,TRBJ1-2,CASSTAPPTGVYGYTF,TGTGCCAGCAGCACCGCCCCGCCCACGGGAGTCTATGGCTACACCTTC
TRBV4-2,-,-,TRBJ1-2,CASSQDPGGDYGYTF,TGTGCCAGCAGCCAAGATCCGGGGGGCGACTATGGCTACACCTTC
TRBV5-1,-,-,TRBJ1-6,CASSLEGSNSPLHF,TGCGCCAGCAGCTTGGAGGGGTCGAATTCACCCCTCCACTTT
TRBV5-1,-,-,TRBJ1-3,CASSLTPLAFSSGNTIYF,TGCGCCAGCAGCTTGACCCCCCTGGCATTCAGCTCTGGAAACACCATATATTTT
TRBV5-5,few,TRBD1,TRBJ1-2,CASSWGQGSRGGYTF,TGTGCCAGCAGCTGGGGACAGGGGAGTCGCGGAGGCTACACCTTC
TRBV5-1,-,TRBD2,TRBJ2-5,CASSSTSGGILETQYF,TGCGCCAGCAGCTCCACTAGCGGGGGTATTTTAGAGACCCAGTACTTC
TRBV29-1,-,-,TRBJ2-5,CSVEDRGSQETQYF,TGCAGCGTTGAAGATCGGGGGAGCCAAGAGACCCAGTACTTC
TRBV10-2,-,-,TRBJ2-4,CASIPGSQGNIQYF,TGCGCCAGCATACCGGGCTCTCAGGGAAACATTCAGTACTTC
TRBV30,-,TRBD2,TRBJ2-1,CAWSTTRLRGGETYNEQFF,TGTGCCTGGAGTACCACACGACTCCGGGGGGGGGAGACCTACAATGAGCAGTTCTTC
TRBV10-3,-,TRBD2,TRBJ2-5,CAISEGTRSWETQYF,TGTGCCATCAGTGAGGGGACTAGATCTTGGGAGACCCAGTACTTC
TRBV7-9,-,TRBD2,TRBJ2-7,CASSPGGGYEQYF,TGTGCCAGCAGCCCCGGGGGGGGATACGAGCAGTACTTC
TRBV30,once,-,TRBJ1-5,CAWRGGYNQPQHF,TGTGCCTGGAGAGGAGGTTATAATCAGCCCCAGCATTTT
TRBV6-5,-,TRBD2,TRBJ2-7,CASSYSAPGGYEQYF,TGTGCCAGCAGTTACTCGGCCCCGGGGGGGTACGAGCAGTACTTC
TRBV19,-,-,TRBJ1-5,CASSIDLIRPQHF,TGTGCCAGTAGTATAGACCTCATCAGGCCCCAGCATTTT
TRBV10-2,-,TRBD2,TRBJ2-1,CASSEGLAGPNEQFF,TGCGCCAGCAGTGAGGGGCTAGCGGGGCCGAATGAGCAGTTCTTC
TRBV7-2,-,-,TRBJ1-5,CASSQSGNQPQHF,TGTGCCAGCAGCCAGTCAGGGAATCAGCCCCAGCATTTT
TRBV27,-,-,TRBJ2-7,CASSLSFNRVHEQYF,TGTGCCAGCAGTTTATCATTCAACAGGGTCCACGAGCAGTACTTC
TRBV27,once,-,TRBJ2-5,CASSSQGLPLEQYF,TGTGCCAGCAGCTCGCAGGGCCTTCCCTTAGAGCAGTACTTC
TRBV23-1,few,TRBD1,TRBJ1-6,CASNGTGMMEALHF,TGCGCCAGCAATGGGACAGGGATGATGGAGGCCCTCCACTTT
TRBV5-8,-,-,TRBJ1-1,CASSLVVLRDTEAFF,TGTGCCAGCAGCTTGGTTGTTTTGCGGGACACTGAAGCTTTCTTT
TRBV4-1,-,TRBD2,TRBJ2-1,CASSHRERGRGNEQFF,TGCGCCAGCAGCCACCGTGAGCGGGGGCGTGGAAATGAGCAGTTCTTC
TRBV7-3,few,-,TRBJ2-1,CASSLWGGPVFEQFF,TGTGCCAGCAGCTTGTGGGGGGGCCCAGTATTTGAGCAGTTCTTC
TRBV2,-,-,TRBJ2-2,CASSEASRSVYTGELFF,TGTGCCAGCAGTGAAGCCTCGCGTTCGGTATACACCGGGGAGCTGTTTTTT
TRBV7-9,once,TRBD2,TRBJ2-5,CASSLMKTSGAPLGETQYF,TGTGCCAGCAGCTTGATGAAGACTAGCGGGGCCCCGTTAGGGGAGACCCAGTACTTC
TRBV29-1,-,-,TRBJ1-5,CSGGGANQPQHF,TGCAGCGGGGGGGGCGCCAATCAGCCCCAGCATTTT
TRBV5-1,-,TRBD2,TRBJ2-7,CASSSGGVVYEQYF,TGCGCCAGCAGCTCGGGGGGGGTCGTTTACGAGCAGTACTTC
TRBV5-6,-,-,TRBJ2-2,CASSQQRALTGELFF,TGTGCCAGCAGCCAACAGCGGGCCCTCACCGGGGAGCTGTTTTTT
TRBV7-3,-,-,TRBJ2-5,CASSQTGYGETQYF,TGTGCCAGCAGTCAAACAGGGTACGGAGAGACCCAGTACTTC
TRBV4-3,-,-,TRBJ2-6,CASSQGGSGANVLTF,TGCGCCAGCAGCCAAGGGGGCAGCGGGGCCAACGTCCTGACTTTC
TRBV11-2,-,TRBD1,TRBJ2-3,CASSPGTGRTDTQYF,TGTGCCAGCAGCCCCGGGACAGGGCGGACAGATACGCAGTATTTT
TRBV5-1,few,-,TRBJ1-4,CASSLQVPEKLFF,TGCGCCAGCAGCTTGCAGGTACCTGAAAAACTGTTTTTT
TRBV6-1,few,-,TRBJ1-1,CASSRATEAFF,TGTGCCAGCAGCAGGGCAACTGAAGCTTTCTTT
TRBV6-5,-,TRBD1,TRBJ2-2,CASRTGQGAPGELFF,TGTGCCAGCAGAACTGGACAGGGGGCGCCTGGGGAGCTGTTTTTT
TRBV11-2,-,TRBD2,TRBJ2-3,CASSWGTSGGALDTQYF,TGTGCCAGCAGCTGGGGGACTAGCGGGGGGGCGTTAGATACGCAGTATTTT
TRBV9,-,-,TRBJ2-1,CASSVGGASYNEQFF,TGTGCCAGCAGCGTAGGTGGGGCGTCCTACAATGAGCAGTTCTTC
TRBV18,-,TRBD1,TRBJ1-2,CASSQQTSGTGERSIF,TGTGCCAGCTCCCAACAAACCTCCGGGACAGGGGAAAGAAGTATCTTC
TRBV7-8,-,-,TRBJ1-2,CASSPGPGYTF,TGTGCCAGCAGCCCAGGGCCCGGCTACACCTTC
TRBV7-2,-,TRBD1,TRBJ2-5,CASRSDGTGYRETQYF,TGTGCCAGCAGATCAGATGGGACAGGGTATCGCGAGACCCAGTACTTC
TRBV27,few,-,TRBJ1-1,CASSFSAGMTTEAFF,TGTGCCAGCAGTTTCTCGGCAGGGATGACCACTGAAGCTTTCTTT
TRBV29-1,-,-,TRBJ2-3,CSVGGDTQYF,TGCAGCGTCGGAGGGGATACGCAGTATTTT
TRBV6-4,-,-,TRBJ2-1,CASSPSASSYNEQFF,TGTGCCAGCAGTCCCTCAGCGAGCTCCTACAATGAGCAGTTCTTC
TRBV7-3,-,TRBD2,TRBJ2-3,CASSFGGGRTDTQYF,TGTGCCAGCAGCTTTGGCGGGGGGAGAACAGATACGCAGTATTTT
TRBV19,-,-,TRBJ1-3,CATTWTTGRSGNTIYF,TGTGCCACCACTTGGACGACAGGTCGCTCTGGAAACACCATATATTTT
TRBV6-5,-,TRBD1,TRBJ2-7,CASSSGGRSYEQYF,TGTGCCAGCAGTTCAGGGGGCAGGTCCTACGAGCAGTACTTC
TRBV9,-,TRBD1,TRBJ1-3,CASSALPTQGPGNTIYF,TGTGCCAGCAGCGCGCTCCCGACACAGGGGCCTGGAAACACCATATATTTT
TRBV10-2,few,TRBD1,TRBJ2-7,CASSVSRQGDRYEQYF,TGCGCCAGCAGTGTGTCCAGGCAGGGGGATCGTTACGAGCAGTACTTC
TRBV11-1,-,-,TRBJ2-2,CASSLVDSSTGELFF,TGTGCCAGCAGCTTAGTTGACTCTTCCACCGGGGAGCTGTTTTTT
TRBV27,-,-,TRBJ2-3,CASKTRGGVTYTQYF,TGTGCCAGCAAAACAAGAGGCGGGGTTACATATACGCAGTATTTT
TRBV6-6,few,TRBD1,TRBJ2-7,CASRQGQGDTYEQYF,TGTGCCAGCAGACAGGGACAGGGTGATACCTACGAGCAGTACTTC
TRBV4-2,-,TRBD1,TRBJ2-7,CASSPDRGNYEQYF,TGTGCCAGCAGCCCCGACAGGGGTAATTACGAGCAGTACTTC